The source of this TCR beta chain is a study of breast tumors, draining lymph nodes, adjacent tissues. Axillary draining lymph nodes of breast cancer patients supplied the node samples. This clonotype came up many times. From the multiplex PCR reads, TCRdb called clonotypes with MiXCR, one entry per CDR3 protein. The table lists roughly 120,000 distinct CDR3 sequences, just under 20% of them singletons. V dropped 3 bases and J dropped 1 base, with 11 bases sitting between them. Per the germline V gene, CDR1 is SGHNT and CDR2 is YYREEE (reference sequence). CDR3 length equals 15 residues. The sequence was collected from a female donor with breast cancer. Some clones in this sample may be carry-over from other donors' samples. Input material: axillary lymph node tissue. J is TRBJ2-4 and V is TRBV5-4; D is ambiguous. The CDR3 reads CASSSQTTAKNIQYF. The CDR3 nucleotides are TGTGCCAGCAGCTCGCAAACAACGGCCAAAAACATTCAGTACTTC. The complete variable domain, with remaining parts taken from reference TRBV5-4 and TRBJ2-4, reads ETGVTQSPTHLIKTRGQQVTLRCSSQSGHNTVSWYQQALGQGPQFIFQYYREEENGRGNFPPRFSGLQFPNYSSELNVNALELDDSALYLCASSSQTTAKNIQYFGAGTRLSVL.